Below, one T cell receptor beta chain is given with its context. This specimen comes from a study of CD8 T cells in Susac syndrome. The V and J ends lost 6 bases and 10 bases respectively, with 19 bases between them. The CDR3 has 13 amino acids. Germline loops: CDR1 DFQATT, CDR2 SNEGSKA (reference sequence). A quantity of about 0.5 to 1 ug RNA underwent reverse transcription using random hexamers. Each CDR3 protein is one row after TCRdb ran MiXCR on the immunoSEQ multiplex PCR reads. The data hold roughly 84,000 distinct CDR3 sequences, with roughly 96% observed a single time. The chain carries TRBV20-1 and TRBJ2-1; D not certain. This TCR derives from a human donor with Susac syndrome. The material sequenced was CD8+ T cells from PBMCs. CDR3 sequence: CSATDRVTTEQFF. The CDR3 nucleotides read TGCAGTGCCACAGACCGAGTGACGACAGAGCAGTTCTTC.